The present T cell receptor (beta chain) was sequenced within a study of shared clonotypes between healthy human individuals. The overall study: Aged 18 to 49, the donors were two women and a few men.

Genomic DNA per cell subset filled all wells of several immunoSEQ plates. Sorted-subset replicate PCRs used about 180 ng DNA, about 30,000 T cell genomes. Under the authors' procedure: In the immunoSEQ data, sequences were junction-only and lacked quality scores, so filtering differed. The table came from immunoSEQ multiplex PCR; TCRdb's copy has only in-frame clones and leaves some out. V, J and clone size derive from that table, while D and trimming were established from the DNA sequence. Seen here are 2.3 million or so clones, more than 85% observed once, and the top ten hold under 0.45%. The CDR3 covers 14 residues. Trimming shortened V by 1 base and J by 3 bases, and 10 bases separated the two germline ends. Per the germline V gene, CDR1 is SGHAT and CDR2 is FQNNGV.

The gene calls are TRBV11-2 and TRBJ2-7; D gene uncertain. The TCR sequence derives from a man between 18 and 29 years old in good health. Some clones in this sample may be carry-over from other donors' samples. The sample consisted of naive CD4+ T cells from PBMCs. Subset: CD45RA+ positively selected. The CDR3 is CASSLVGLGYEQYF. CDR3 DNA sequence: TGTGCCAGCAGCTTAGTAGGGCTTGGCTACGAGCAGTACTTC.